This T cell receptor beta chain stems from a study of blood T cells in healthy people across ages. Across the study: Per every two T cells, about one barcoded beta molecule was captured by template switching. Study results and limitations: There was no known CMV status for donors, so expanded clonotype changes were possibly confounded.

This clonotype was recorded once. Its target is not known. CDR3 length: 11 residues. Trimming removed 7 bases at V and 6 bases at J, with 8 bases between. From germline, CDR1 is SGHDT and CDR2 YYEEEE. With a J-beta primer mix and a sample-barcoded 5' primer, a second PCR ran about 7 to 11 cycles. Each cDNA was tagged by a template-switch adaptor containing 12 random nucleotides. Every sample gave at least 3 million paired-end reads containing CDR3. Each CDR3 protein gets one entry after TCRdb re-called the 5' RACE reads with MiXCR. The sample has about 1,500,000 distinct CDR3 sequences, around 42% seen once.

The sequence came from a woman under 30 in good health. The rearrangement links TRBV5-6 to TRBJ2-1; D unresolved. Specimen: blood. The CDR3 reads CASQTRNEQFF. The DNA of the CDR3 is TGTGCCAGCCAGACCCGCAATGAGCAGTTCTTC.